Included here is one T cell receptor beta chain sequence, with context. Its antigen remains undetermined. The input lacks base qualities; no much larger clone sits a single base away. Reading from cysteine to phenylalanine, the CDR3 counts 13 amino acids. Only CDR3 DNA remains: 39 bases, in frame from the first base. V and J are truncated by 6 bases and 4 bases respectively, leaving an intervening sequence of 9 bases. As encoded in the germline V gene, CDR1 is SNHLY while CDR2 is FYNNEI. Sequencing was carried out with an Illumina HiSeq 1500. TCRdb reanalyzed the raw reads on its own, using fastp at Q25 for trimming and MiXCR for clone calling, and kept in-frame beta chains. Merged by CDR3 protein, the rows form single entries marked with the most common genes and DNA. The sample table lists about a million distinct CDR3 sequences, around 30% of them with a count of one. About an eighth of the sample goes to the ten largest clones.

This record comes from a study of T cell repertoires in cytomegalovirus infection (dated by TCRdb to the late 2010s). For the study in its entirety: The peptide stimulations were aimed at well-studied HLA-B-restricted epitopes as well as recently identified HLA-C-restricted CMV epitopes, whose presentation resists viral immunomodulation. Donor HLA type was relevant to the analysis, as public TCR beta signatures indicated carriage of CMV infection together with the matching HLA type. Study-wide conclusions, independent of this receptor: In both this cohort and an independent cohort of 300 to 450 donors, the cumulative frequency of public TCR beta family members distinguished carriers of CMV infection plus the relevant HLA type. In the ex vivo response, HLA-C-restricted CMV-specific TCR beta clonotypes were dominant, and in two of eight donors the single most frequent clonotype came from this HLA-C-restricted group.

The sample's treatment or condition, from its label and the paper: in vitro stimulation with specific CMV peptide epitopes to enrich CMV-specific T cells. This TCR was recovered from a human donor in good health (CMV status not recorded). Some clones in this sample may be carry-over from other donors' samples. The sample here was cultured CD8+ T cells from PBMCs, taken from culture after CMV antigen stimulation. Recombination linked TRBV2 to TRBJ1-4, with the D gene not confidently named. The nucleotide sequence reads as follows: TGTGCCAGCAGCCCTCGCTATAATGAAAAACTGTTTTTT. It translates to CASSPRYNEKLFF.